These T cell receptor beta chains were read from a single sample in a study of metastatic and nonmetastatic thyroid tumors. Via MiXCR, TCRdb re-called the PCR reads. The sample shows 35,000 to 50,000 clones, less than 5% of them seen only once. Sequences were obtained from blood. Every receptor here comes from a female donor with papillary thyroid cancer or a benign thyroid nodule (not recorded which). Some clones in this sample may be carry-over from other donors' samples. Both conserved end residues are trimmed from each CDR3. The D gene is left open where the match is weak.

d_call	v_call	j_call	cdr3_aa
TRBD1	TRBV12-3/TRBV12-4	TRBJ1-1	ASSLGRGQAF
NA	TRBV11-2	TRBJ1-2	ASSLDLRANNHGYT
TRBD1	TRBV5-1	TRBJ2-7	ASSLQGEYEQY
TRBD2	TRBV6-1	TRBJ2-3	ASSERLAGVKDTQY
TRBD1	TRBV24-1	TRBJ2-2	ATSDGRDSHTGELF
TRBD2	TRBV6-1	TRBJ2-1	ASTEGTSGINEQF
TRBD2	TRBV9	TRBJ2-3	ASSVSSGSLNTQY
TRBD2	TRBV14	TRBJ2-2	ASSQDRTSGDTGELF
NA	TRBV20-1	TRBJ2-3	SAEIRAESTDTQY
NA	TRBV20-1	TRBJ2-2	SASQPTGELF
TRBD2	TRBV18	TRBJ2-5	ASSPPGRLAGVETQY
NA	TRBV28	TRBJ1-3	ASSGAGRVYTIY
NA	TRBV2	TRBJ1-5	ASSAERGNQPQH
NA	TRBV19	TRBJ2-5	ASRGAGSGETQY
NA	TRBV10-2	TRBJ2-2	ASSESSHYTGELF
NA	TRBV12-3/TRBV12-4	TRBJ2-1	ASSRTVTGVA
NA	TRBV27	TRBJ1-5	ASSLLYVNQPQH
TRBD2	TRBV7-9	TRBJ2-7	ASSRGAYEQY
TRBD1	TRBV24-1	TRBJ2-7	ASRPTGSYEQY
TRBD1	TRBV20-1	TRBJ1-4	SAPDRGSGEKLF
TRBD1	TRBV6-1	TRBJ1-1	ASSPDRLNTEAF
NA	TRBV10-3	TRBJ1-2	AISDEGLPLAGT
NA	TRBV15	TRBJ2-1	ATSRDGGLTREQF
NA	TRBV29-1	TRBJ2-7	SVVSPVRPSEQY
NA	TRBV20-1	TRBJ2-1	SASGTPDYNEQF
TRBD2	TRBV20-1	TRBJ2-1	SATIPLHPSGIIDEQF
TRBD1	TRBV15	TRBJ1-2	ATSRGTGGSLDYGYT
NA	TRBV7-9	TRBJ2-3	ASRLGTLDTQY
NA	TRBV4-2	TRBJ2-2	ASSSDTGELF
TRBD2	TRBV5-1	TRBJ2-3	ASSSRLAGGPFGTDTQY
NA	TRBV28	TRBJ1-2	ASSNTGTDYGYT
TRBD2	TRBV5-1	TRBJ2-1	ASSTGGGNLYNEQF
TRBD1	TRBV30	TRBJ1-5	AWSPGTGEPQR
TRBD2	TRBV30	TRBJ2-3	AWRRTSGRTDTQY
NA	TRBV19	TRBJ2-5	ASSMSRGYQETQY
TRBD1	TRBV6-6	TRBJ2-7	ASSYSGQGYYEQY
NA	TRBV7-2	TRBJ2-2	ASSLQRVNTGELF
NA	TRBV6-5	TRBJ2-5	AGSYEDSQETQY
NA	TRBV12-5	TRBJ1-1	ASGLQENTEAF
NA	TRBV2	TRBJ1-3	ASIRDISGNTIY
TRBD2	TRBV7-2	TRBJ2-1	ASSRAGVYNEQF
TRBD1	TRBV18	TRBJ1-4	ASSPADRGDEKLF
NA	TRBV25-1	TRBJ1-2	ASRQGWDYGYT
NA	TRBV27	TRBJ2-1	ASSLYGYNEQF
NA	TRBV3-1	TRBJ2-1	ASSQEWDGNEQF
NA	TRBV9	TRBJ1-3	ASSVGGAPPGNTIY
NA	TRBV6-1	TRBJ2-2	ASSYQRDTGELF
TRBD1	TRBV24-1	TRBJ2-5	ATSDLRDSKETQY
TRBD1	TRBV3-1	TRBJ2-2	ASSDTGTGADTGELF
TRBD2	TRBV18	TRBJ2-7	ASSPGLAGTYEQY
NA	TRBV24-1	TRBJ2-2	ATSDLPTNTGELF
TRBD1	TRBV7-8	TRBJ1-3	ASSLLMSAIKGGRSGNTIY
NA	TRBV6-2/TRBV6-3	TRBJ2-7	ASSYSHREYEQY
TRBD2	TRBV7-3	TRBJ2-1	AISLTGLAVGQDEQF
NA	TRBV3-1	TRBJ2-1	ASSQAGGGRTYNEQF
NA	TRBV12-3/TRBV12-4	TRBJ1-1	ASSYSTVFNTEAF
NA	TRBV12-3/TRBV12-4	TRBJ2-1	ASSPFWGGEKEQF
TRBD1	TRBV6-2/TRBV6-3	TRBJ1-2	ASRGGLQGDGYT
NA	TRBV20-1	TRBJ1-6	SARDAGLSPFYSPLH